This entry lists 23 T cell receptor beta chains sequenced from one sample in a study of T-cell reconstitution after alpha-beta-depleted transplantation in children. During its preparation, the TCRbeta library received unique molecular identifiers. TCRdb recomputed calls from the PCR reads with MiXCR, one row per CDR3 protein. The table records about 580,000 distinct CDR3 sequences, approximately 30% of them present only once. This material consisted of PBMCs, taken before TCRalphabeta/CD19-depleted stem cell transplant. These receptors were collected from a boy under three years old with Wiskott-Aldrich syndrome, due to receive a stem cell transplant.

This clonotype turned up a few times. The CDR3 protein is CASSLVGLAPSTDTQYF. The CDR3 DNA is TGTGCCAGCAGCTTGGTCGGGTTAGCTCCTAGCACAGATACGCAGTATTTT. This rearrangement joins TRBV5-6 to TRBJ2-3; D gene uncertain. The germline V gene encodes CDR1 SGHDT and CDR2 YYEEEE. V lost 0 bases, J lost 0 bases, and 14 bases lay in between. This CDR3 is built from 17 residues.

In DNA, the CDR3 is TGTGCCAGCAGCCGAGGGGCGACCGCGGGTGAAAAACTGTTTTTT. It is translated as CASSRGATAGEKLFF. V usage is TRBV7-9 and J usage is TRBJ1-4; D perhaps matches TRBD1 (5 bases). This CDR3 has 15 amino acids. The germline V and J ends were trimmed by 5 bases and 7 bases, with 17 bases remaining between them. Germline assignment: CDR1 SEHNR and CDR2 FQNEAQ (reference sequence).

The V call is TRBV11-1, the J call TRBJ2-1; possibly TRBD2 for D (5 bases). Trimming left V 3 bases short and J 2 bases short, with 29 bases between. From germline, CDR1 is SGHAT and CDR2 FQDESV (reference sequence). The CDR3 covers 21 residues. This chain's CDR3 is CASSFGSGSELVFSPYNEQFF. The CDR3 DNA is TGTGCCAGCAGCTTCGGGTCCGGGTCTGAACTAGTCTTTAGCCCCTACAATGAGCAGTTCTTC.

The V call is TRBV10-3, the J call TRBJ2-3, with a tentative D call TRBD1 (5 bases). From germline, CDR1 is ENHRY and CDR2 SYGVKD. Between the trimmed V and J ends, which lost 3 bases and 3 bases, there was a span of 10 bases. The CDR3 is made up of 14 amino acids. The CDR3 nucleotides are TGTGCCATCAGTGACCAGGGTGGTACAGATACGCAGTATTTT. Its translation is CAISDQGGTDTQYF.

V usage is TRBV19 and J usage is TRBJ2-6; the match to TRBD1 covers 8 bases. The CDR3 loop spans 16 amino acids. Germline V gives CDR1 LNHDA, CDR2 SQIVND (reference sequence). The trim removed 5 bases at V and 1 base at J, leaving 4 bases unmatched. The CDR3 DNA reads TGTGCCAGTAGTCGACAGGGGAGGTCTGGGGCCAACGTCCTGACTTTC. It yields the protein CASSRQGRSGANVLTF.

The rearrangement links TRBV20-1 to TRBJ2-3, with 7 bases fitting TRBD2. J gave up 4 bases and V 5 bases, and 9 bases lay outside the gene matches. Germline V gene lookup returns CDR1 DFQATT and CDR2 SNEGSKA (reference sequence). The CDR3 loop spans 14 amino acids. CDR3 in DNA: TGCAGTGCTCTAAAAGGGAGGGTAGCAGATACGCAGTATTTT. It specifies CSALKGRVADTQYF.

This clonotype was seen a few times. The chain employs TRBV28 and TRBJ2-7; maybe TRBD2 (6 bases). This CDR3 has 13 amino acids. Between the trimmed V and J ends, which lost 5 bases and 3 bases, there was a span of 11 bases. CDR1 MDHEN and CDR2 SYDVKM come from the germline V gene. The CDR3 DNA reads as TGTGCCAGCAGTACGCTTAGCGGCTACGAGCAGTACTTC. Translating it yields CASSTLSGYEQYF.

The rearrangement links TRBV5-1 to TRBJ2-1, with D possibly being TRBD2 (6 bases). Germline lookup yields CDR1 SGHRS and CDR2 YFSETQ. Trimming took off 1 base at V and 2 bases at J, with 10 bases between the two ends. The CDR3 is 15 amino acids. As DNA, the CDR3 is TGCGCCAGCAGCTTGACTAGCCCCACCTACAATGAGCAGTTCTTC. Residues: CASSLTSPTYNEQFF.

The chain employs TRBV12-3 or TRBV12-4 and TRBJ2-1; D gene uncertain. The CDR3 length is 12 residues. The ends were cut back, 6 bases at V and 9 bases at J, with 12 bases in the middle. CDR3 loop: CASRNADGEQFF. CDR3 sequence (DNA): TGTGCCAGCAGGAACGCGGACGGTGAGCAGTTCTTC.

This clonotype occurred a few times. This chain joins TRBV27 and TRBJ1-3; D is unclear. The CDR3 length is 17 residues. The V end was cut by 5 bases, the J end by 0 bases, with 17 bases between. Germline CDR1 reads MNHEY; CDR2 reads SMNVEV (reference sequence). The CDR3 coding sequence is TGTGCCAGCAGTCCCTCCTCGACAAAGAGCTCTGGAAACACCATATATTTT. Translating it yields CASSPSSTKSSGNTIYF.

The chain combines TRBV11-2 with TRBJ2-1; TRBD2 might be the D (6 bases). Trimming removed 2 bases from V and 5 bases from J, with 13 bases in between. Germline V lookup: CDR1 SGHAT, CDR2 FQNNGV. The length of the CDR3 is 15 residues. This chain's CDR3 is CASSLLASENNEQFF. The CDR3, as DNA: TGTGCCAGCAGCTTATTGGCTAGCGAGAACAATGAGCAGTTCTTC. Variable domain in full (rest from reference TRBV11-2 and TRBJ2-1): EAGVAQSPRYKIIEKRQSVAFWCNPISGHATLYWYQQILGQGPKLLIQFQNNGVVDDSQLPKDRFSAERLKGVDSTLKIQPAKLEDSAVYLCASSLLASENNEQFFGPGTRLTVL.

The gene calls are TRBV10-3 and TRBJ2-3, with 12 nucleotides matching TRBD2. Germline V gives CDR1 ENHRY, CDR2 SYGVKD. CDR3 length: 17 residues. Germline trimming cut 2 bases from V and 4 bases from J; bases unmatched to any gene: 7. In nucleotides, the CDR3 is TGTGCCATCAGTGAGCCGACTAGCGGGAGAGTTGCAGATACGCAGTATTTT. Its protein product is CAISEPTSGRVADTQYF.

This clonotype was observed a handful of times. The rearrangement links TRBV27 to TRBJ2-7; unclear D gene. Trimming removed 6 bases at V and 1 base at J, with 7 bases between. CDR3 length equals 12 residues. CDR1 MNHEY and CDR2 SMNVEV come from the germline V gene (reference sequence). CDR3 in DNA: TGTGCCAGCAGCGACGGATCCTACGAGCAGTACTTC. Residues: CASSDGSYEQYF.

V is TRBV5-1 and J is TRBJ2-7; 9 bases line up with TRBD1. Germline CDR1 reads SGHRS; CDR2 reads YFSETQ. V gave up 1 base and J gave up 6 bases; unmatched junction bases: 11. The CDR3 has 16 residues. DNA of the CDR3: TGCGCCAGCAGCTTGCCCCCTACAGGGGGCTCTGGCGAGCAGTACTTC. Translating it yields CASSLPPTGGSGEQYF.

V and J are TRBV5-1 and TRBJ2-1; 8 bases line up with TRBD1. V lost 4 bases to trimming and J lost 2 bases; unmatched junction nucleotides: 2. CDR3 length: 14 residues. Per germline, CDR1 SGHRS and CDR2 YFSETQ. CDR3 in amino acids: CASSEGQAYNEQFF. The CDR3 DNA reads TGCGCCAGCAGCGAGGGACAGGCCTACAATGAGCAGTTCTTC.

The sample holds a few counts of this clonotype. This chain connects TRBV14 to TRBJ2-3; D not certain. V dropped 2 bases and J dropped 4 bases, with 7 bases sitting between them. This CDR3 region has 13 residues. Germline CDR1 SGHDN, CDR2 FVKESK. In nucleotides, the CDR3 is TGTGCCAGCAGCCAAACGGCGCCAGATACGCAGTATTTT. Its translation is CASSQTAPDTQYF.

This clonotype has more than one count but fewer than ten. The CDR3 DNA follows: TGTGCCAGCAGTTATAGCGGGAGGGTCACCGGGGAGCTGTTTTTT. Its protein is CASSYSGRVTGELFF. The rearrangement joins TRBV6-2 or TRBV6-3 to TRBJ2-2; 11 bases are a match to TRBD2. The germline CDR1 and CDR2 sequences are MNHEY and SVGEGT. Trimming at V came to 3 bases and at J to 4 bases, leaving 1 base not matched to a gene. This CDR3 is built from 15 residues.

The rearrangement links TRBV3-1 to TRBJ1-2, with D tentatively TRBD1 (6 bases). The CDR3 totals 17 residues. V shed 1 base and J shed 4 bases, with 19 bases lying between them. Germline lookup yields CDR1 LGHDT and CDR2 YNNKEL (reference sequence). The CDR3 DNA sequence: TGTGCCAGCAGCCAAGGTTGGGGGCAGGGGCGAGGCTATGGCTACACCTTC. Protein sequence: CASSQGWGQGRGYGYTF.

This clonotype was counted between two and nine times. The chain uses TRBV5-1 and TRBJ1-4; TRBD1 matches at 7 bases. This CDR3 is built from 17 residues. Per germline, CDR1 SGHRS and CDR2 YFSETQ. V dropped 2 bases and J dropped 0; count of bases not matched to a gene: 7. The CDR3 DNA is TGCGCCAGCAGCTTATCGGACAGGCGAACAACTAATGAAAAACTGTTTTTT. This encodes CASSLSDRRTTNEKLFF.

In its sample, this clonotype was seen a few times. The chain combines TRBV12-3 or TRBV12-4 with TRBJ2-5, with 11 bases lining up with TRBD2. The CDR3 sequence is 14 residues long. The V segment lost 7 bases and the J segment 3 bases; nucleotides outside the gene matches: 4. CDR3 in DNA: TGTGCCAGCAACGCGGGACTAGCGGAAGAGACCCAGTACTTC. It translates to CASNAGLAEETQYF.

The chain recombines TRBV3-1 with TRBJ2-1; D is possibly TRBD1 or TRBD2 (5 bases each). The ends were cut back, 1 base at V and 13 bases at J, with 17 bases in the middle. Germline V CDR1 and CDR2: LGHDT, YNNKEL (reference sequence). The CDR3 totals 14 residues. The CDR3 loop reads CASSQVGLEWDQFF. The CDR3 bases are TGTGCCAGCAGCCAAGTCGGTCTAGAGTGGGACCAGTTCTTC.

V is TRBV3-1 and J is TRBJ1-2; D might be TRBD1 (5 bases). This CDR3 comprises 15 residues. V gave up 1 base and J gave up 2 bases, with 11 bases separating them. Germline V gives CDR1 LGHDT, CDR2 YNNKEL (reference sequence). The CDR3 DNA sequence: TGTGCCAGCAGCCAAGTGGGACCTCGAAACTATGGCTACACCTTC. This encodes CASSQVGPRNYGYTF.

The V and J genes are TRBV7-2 and TRBJ2-7; no clear D. Trimming took 5 bases from V and 6 from J, leaving 17 bases between them. The CDR3 loop spans 14 amino acids. Looked up from germline, CDR1 is SGHTA and CDR2 is FQGNSA. This chain's CDR3 is CASSLLASLSEQYF. Here the CDR3 DNA reads TGTGCCAGCAGCCTCCTGGCCTCCCTCTCCGAGCAGTACTTC.